Below, 23 T cell receptor beta chains from the same sample are listed, as sequenced in a study of OX40 agonist ivuxolimab in advanced cancers. Data came from immunoSEQ multiplex PCR; TCRdb stores just in-frame clones and leaves some out. This repertoire shows some 100,000 clones, over 85% found once; its top ten account for roughly 0.77%. Sequenced material: CD4+ or CD8+ T cells sorted from blood, taken in a trial of the OX40 agonist ivuxolimab. The source is an adult with an advanced solid tumor such as melanoma, head and neck, liver or kidney cancer.

This clone was counted once. The J gene is TRBJ2-7, the V gene TRBV4-2; 10 bases match TRBD1. CDR1 and CDR2 (germline): LGHNA, YNFKEQ. V trimming: 1 base; J trimming: 5 bases; junction bases outside the gene matches: 5. The CDR3 runs 15 residues. The CDR3 sequence: CASSQGWDRGNEQYF. CDR3 nucleotide sequence: TGTGCCAGCAGCCAAGGGTGGGACAGGGGCAACGAGCAGTACTTC.

The V and J genes are TRBV27 and TRBJ2-1, with TRBD2 matching over 10 bases. Germline CDR1 is MNHEY and CDR2 is SMNVEV (reference sequence). The CDR3 covers 16 residues. J was trimmed by 9 bases and V by 1 base; bases with no gene match: 9. Here the CDR3 reads CASSLFYGTSDGEQFF. The CDR3 DNA is TGTGCCAGCAGTTTATTTTACGGGACTAGCGACGGTGAGCAGTTCTTC.

V usage is TRBV30 and J usage is TRBJ1-2; 7 bases match TRBD1. Germline CDR1 and CDR2: GTSNPN and SVGIG (reference sequence). CDR3 length equals 14 residues. The J segment lost 6 bases and the V segment lost 0 bases, leaving 7 bases of the junction unmatched. The CDR3 DNA is TGTGCCTGGAGTGTAGGGCAGGGGGTTCATGGCTACACCTTC. It is translated as CAWSVGQGVHGYTF.

The chain has TRBV18 and TRBJ2-3; no definite D call. The V end lost 4 bases, the J end lost 5 bases, and 10 bases lay between the germline ends. The CDR3 has 13 residues. CDR1 and CDR2 from the germline V gene are KGHSH and LQKENI. CDR3 nucleotide sequence: TGTGCCAGCTCACAGGGCCGCGAAGATACGCAGTATTTT. Translating it yields CASSQGREDTQYF.

This clone was picked up one time. The chain recombines TRBV28 with TRBJ2-1; 8 positions agree with TRBD2. The ends lost 7 bases at V and 8 bases at J; junction bases unmatched: 10. CDR1 and CDR2 from the germline V gene are MDHEN and SYDVKM. The CDR3 contains 14 residues. The CDR3: CASILGTRGHEQFF. In DNA form, the CDR3 reads TGTGCCAGCATCTTGGGGACTAGGGGTCATGAGCAGTTCTTC.

The table lists this clone with a few counts. The chain links TRBV7-2 to TRBJ1-6, with a tentative D call TRBD1 (6 bases). V shed 2 bases and J shed 10 bases, with 15 bases lying between them. This CDR3 has 15 residues. CDR1 is SGHTA, CDR2 FQGNSA, per germline. CDR3 region: CASSLLGGGGSPLHF. The CDR3, as DNA: TGTGCCAGCAGCTTATTGGGGGGCGGAGGATCACCCCTCCACTTT.

In this sample, this clone turned up once. The rearrangement uses TRBV27 and TRBJ1-4; 9 nucleotides align to TRBD1. CDR3 length equals 14 residues. V lost 4 bases, J lost 10 bases, and 7 bases stayed unmatched. The germline V gene has CDR1 MNHEY and CDR2 SMNVEV (reference sequence). This CDR3 is CASSSTGGSGKLFF. The CDR3 DNA follows: TGTGCCAGCAGTTCTACAGGGGGCAGCGGAAAACTGTTTTTT.

The chain uses TRBV18 and TRBJ2-2; perhaps TRBD1 as D (6 bases). Germline V gives CDR1 KGHSH, CDR2 LQKENI. V lost 6 bases, J lost 1 base, and 9 bases lay in between. The length of the CDR3 is 14 residues. CDR3 loop: CASSRTENTGELFF. The DNA of the CDR3 is TGTGCCAGCTCCAGGACAGAGAACACCGGGGAGCTGTTTTTT.

The chain carries TRBV19 and TRBJ1-6; 9 positions agree with TRBD1. This CDR3 region has 15 residues. From germline, CDR1 is LNHDA and CDR2 SQIVND (reference sequence). Germline trimming cut 4 bases from V and 9 bases from J; bases unmatched to any gene: 7. In nucleotides, the CDR3 is TGTGCCAGTAGTACCCGGACAGGGGAGGGTTCACCCCTCCACTTT. Protein product: CASSTRTGEGSPLHF.

The gene calls are TRBV28 and TRBJ1-4; 7 nucleotides line up with TRBD1. The CDR3 contains 14 residues. The germline gives CDR1 MDHEN, CDR2 SYDVKM. Trimming took 6 bases from V and 8 from J; bases not matched to a gene: 9. CDR3 loop: CASSSTGTGEKLFF. In DNA form, the CDR3 reads TGTGCCAGCAGCTCGACAGGGACGGGGGAAAAACTGTTTTTT.

The V and J genes are TRBV30 and TRBJ2-5; 8 bases are shared with TRBD2. The CDR3 covers 13 residues. The V segment lost 2 bases and the J segment 5 bases; nucleotides outside the gene matches: 4. Per germline, CDR1 GTSNPN and CDR2 SVGIG (reference sequence). CDR3: CAWSPGGVETQYF. In nucleotides, the CDR3 is TGTGCCTGGAGTCCCGGGGGGGTTGAGACCCAGTACTTC.

The table lists this clone with a count of one. This sequence joins TRBV28 and TRBJ2-3; 9 bases fit TRBD1. This CDR3 has 15 amino acids. The V segment lost 5 bases and the J segment 3 bases; nucleotides outside the gene matches: 6. CDR1 and CDR2 (germline): MDHEN, SYDVKM. CDR3 amino acids: CASSAPGQGTDTQYF. The CDR3 region has the DNA TGTGCCAGCAGTGCTCCGGGACAGGGAACAGATACGCAGTATTTT.

V is TRBV19 and J is TRBJ2-6, with 14 bases that match TRBD2. The CDR3 totals 17 residues. The V segment lost 5 bases and the J segment 1 base; nucleotides outside the gene matches: 1. Germline V gene lookup returns CDR1 LNHDA and CDR2 SQIVND (reference sequence). The CDR3 region has the DNA TGTGCCAGTAGTGGGACTAGCGGGGGATCTGGGGCCAACGTCCTGACTTTC. Translating gives CASSGTSGGSGANVLTF.

The chain employs TRBV6-1 and TRBJ1-2; D unresolved. V was cut by 8 bases and J by 5 bases, with 21 bases left in between. The CDR3 extends over 15 amino acids. The germline V gene encodes CDR1 MNHNS and CDR2 SASEGT. For the CDR3, the DNA is TGTGCCAGCTGGATGGGCTATATTGACGAGTATGGCTACACCTTC. This encodes CASWMGYIDEYGYTF.

This chain connects TRBV7-2 to TRBJ2-7; D is ambiguous. This CDR3 contains 12 residues. Per germline, CDR1 SGHTA and CDR2 FQGNSA. Trimming took 3 bases from V and 2 from J, leaving 5 bases between them. The CDR3 coding sequence is TGTGCCAGCAGCTTTGACGCCTACGAGCAGTACTTC. It codes for CASSFDAYEQYF.

In this sample, this clone turned up many times. V usage is TRBV29-1 and J usage is TRBJ1-1; no clear D. Germline-derived CDR1 and CDR2 are SQVTM and ANQGSEA. V lost 3 bases and J lost 11, with 13 bases in between. The CDR3 loop spans 11 amino acids. CDR3 DNA sequence: TGCAGCGTTGAGGGGTCCCCGAGGGCTTTCTTT. It specifies CSVEGSPRAFF.

The genes are TRBV6-6 and TRBJ1-6, with 11 bases that match TRBD1. This CDR3 has 15 residues. Germline V gene data show CDR1 as MNHNY and CDR2 as SVGAGI (reference sequence). J lost 2 bases, V lost 6 bases, and 0 bases had no gene match. DNA for the CDR3: TGTGCCAGCAGGGGACAGGGGGCCTATAATTCACCCCTCCACTTT. It specifies CASRGQGAYNSPLHF.

The J gene is TRBJ1-2, the V gene TRBV2; 7 bases map to TRBD1. With V trimmed by 2 bases and J by 0 bases, 0 bases remained unmatched. The CDR3 runs 14 residues. Germline CDR1 reads SNHLY; CDR2 reads FYNNEI. CDR3 amino acids: CASSEQGANYGYTF. The CDR3, as DNA: TGTGCCAGCAGTGAACAGGGGGCTAACTATGGCTACACCTTC.

The J gene is TRBJ2-3, the V gene TRBV11-3; 8 bases match TRBD1. This CDR3 has 16 amino acids. Per the germline V gene, CDR1 is SGHNT and CDR2 is YENEEA. V dropped 2 bases and J dropped 4; count of bases not matched to a gene: 8. The CDR3 protein is CASSLRQGAGADTQYF. DNA of the CDR3: TGTGCCAGCAGCTTACGGCAGGGGGCTGGGGCAGATACGCAGTATTTT.

The CDR3 spells CASSLARLAGGLAETQYF. The CDR3 bases are TGTGCCAGCAGCTTAGCACGACTAGCGGGGGGCCTCGCGGAGACCCAGTACTTC. V and J are TRBV7-2 and TRBJ2-5; TRBD2 matches 13 bases. This CDR3 spans 18 amino acids. Per the germline V gene, CDR1 is SGHTA and CDR2 is FQGNSA. J lost 5 bases, V lost 0 bases, and 9 bases had no gene match.

The genes are TRBV7-6 and TRBJ1-4; possible D gene TRBD1, 5 bases. The germline V gene encodes CDR1 SGHVS and CDR2 FNYEAQ. Trimming shortened V by 5 bases and J by 7 bases, and 11 bases separated the two germline ends. There are 13 residues in the CDR3. CDR3: CASSGPRVEKLFF. The CDR3 nucleotides read TGTGCCAGCAGCGGACCCAGGGTTGAAAAACTGTTTTTT.

The J gene is TRBJ1-1, the V gene TRBV9, with 7 bases that match TRBD1. This CDR3 is built from 14 residues. Germline V CDR1 and CDR2: SGDLS, YYNGEE. The V gene end was trimmed by 4 bases and the J gene end by 5 bases; junction bases not matched to a gene: 8. The CDR3 DNA follows: TGTGCCAGCAGCCCTACTACAGGGGCTACTGAAGCTTTCTTT. Translating gives CASSPTTGATEAFF.

The gene calls are TRBV6-5 and TRBJ1-6, with D perhaps TRBD1 (5 bases). Germline CDR1 and CDR2: MNHEY and SVGAGI. The CDR3 spans 14 residues. Trimming cost V 6 bases and J 7 bases, with 13 bases left between them. This chain's CDR3 is CASSPGTQNSPLHF. The CDR3 bases are TGTGCCAGCAGCCCCGGGACGCAGAATTCACCCCTCCACTTT.